This T cell receptor (beta chain) was captured in a study of cytomegalovirus exposure and HLA in healthy donors. Study-level results: Presence/absence analyses supposed approximately even sequencing depth among donors. Earlier findings revealed that most TCR beta V segments proved productive either about 87% or about 30% of the time. Investigators reported approximately 170 TCR beta chains as tied to cytomegalovirus.

At the time of sampling, donors were nominally healthy, though unrecorded immune exposures were likely. Germline assignment: CDR1 SGHKS and CDR2 YYEKEE (reference sequence). This CDR3 region has 15 residues. Trimming shortened V by 7 bases and J by 13 bases, and 30 bases separated the two germline ends. Turning to this clone: Its specificity is not known.

The PCR made use of 60 Vbeta and 13 Jbeta primers. Clones were read by immunoSEQ multiplex PCR, and TCRdb kept only the in-frame ones, dropping some. This sample has approximately 93,000 clones, with approximately 80% found just once. The rearrangement links TRBV5-5 to TRBJ2-7; D is perhaps TRBD2 (6 bases). This clonotype originated in a male donor in good health and CMV-seropositive. The sequencing input was PBMCs. CDR3 residues: CASGLRCCGPEVEYF. CDR3 nucleotides: TGTGCCAGCGGACTACGGTGTTGTGGGCCCGAAGTTGAATACTTC.